The rows below give T cell receptor beta chains drawn from one sample of a study of shared clonotypes between healthy human individuals. TCRdb keeps only in-frame clones here, not all; method: immunoSEQ multiplex PCR. The data show 2 million to 2.5 million clones, under 97% seen once. Material: naive CD4+ T cells sorted from blood. Receptor source: a man aged 18 to 29 in good health. CDR3s include the opening cysteine and the closing phenylalanine or tryptophan. The D gene is left open where the match is weak. Part of the rows lack a size; the others show once, few, many or a class for expanded clones.

clone_size	v_call	d_call	j_call	cdr3_nt	cdr3_aa
NA	TRBV6-1	TRBD1	TRBJ2-6	TGTGCCAGCAGTGAAGCCGGACAGGGATACTCTGGGGCCAACGTCCTGACTTTC	CASSEAGQGYSGANVLTF
once	TRBV6-6	TRBD1	TRBJ1-2	TGTGCCAGCAGTTTCCTACCCGGGACAGGGAGTGGCTACACCTTC	CASSFLPGTGSGYTF
NA	TRBV6-5	NA	TRBJ2-5	TGTGCCAGCAGTTACTCCGGGGGCCCACTTTACTTC	CASSYSGGPLYF
NA	TRBV2	NA	TRBJ2-5	TGTGCCAGCAGTGGTGACCACCAAGAGACCCAGTACTTC	CASSGDHQETQYF
NA	TRBV10-2	TRBD2	TRBJ2-1	TGCGCCAGCATGGGGACTAGCGGAGGGAGCTCCTACAATGAGCAGTTCTTC	CASMGTSGGSSYNEQFF
NA	TRBV28	NA	TRBJ1-2	TGTGCCAGCAGTTTCTCTGGACAGAACTATGGCTACACCTTC	CASSFSGQNYGYTF
NA	TRBV4-1	TRBD1	TRBJ1-6	TGCGCCAGCAGCCAATTACCGGGACAGGGTAGTTGGGCCCTCCACTTT	CASSQLPGQGSWALHF
NA	TRBV6-5	TRBD2	TRBJ2-5	TGTGCCAGCACTCCCGCGTGGGGGGGACCGGAGACCCAGTACTTC	CASTPAWGGPETQYF
NA	TRBV11-2	NA	TRBJ2-7	TGTGCCAGCAGCCGGGACGGTACCTACGAGCAGTACTTC	CASSRDGTYEQYF
NA	TRBV4-1	NA	TRBJ1-1	TGCGCCAGCCAGAGGGAAGGGGGGGTTGCGACTGAAGCTTTCTTT	CASQREGGVATEAFF
NA	TRBV7-2	TRBD1	TRBJ1-2	TGTGCCAGCAGCCAAGGGACAGGGATTGGAGCCTATGGCTACACCTTC	CASSQGTGIGAYGYTF
NA	TRBV9	TRBD2	TRBJ2-5	TGTGCCAGCAGCGTAGGCGGTAGCGGGGGGTCAGAGACCCAGTACTTC	CASSVGGSGGSETQYF
NA	TRBV9	TRBD2	TRBJ2-3	TGTGCCAGCAGCGTAGGCGGGAGGGCGACAGATACGCAGTATTTT	CASSVGGRATDTQYF
NA	TRBV2	NA	TRBJ2-3	TGTGCCAGCAGCCTGGACAGCAATACGCAGTATTTT	CASSLDSNTQYF
NA	TRBV14	TRBD1	TRBJ2-5	TGTGCCAGCAGCCAAATCCGGGACAGAGTTCAAGAGACCCAGTACTTC	CASSQIRDRVQETQYF
NA	TRBV6-5	NA	TRBJ1-2	TGTGCCAGCAGTTCGGTAGGGGAGGCCTATGGCTACACCTTC	CASSSVGEAYGYTF
NA	TRBV27	TRBD2	TRBJ2-5	TGTGCCAGCAGTTTCGGTAGCGGGAGTGAGACCCAGTACTTC	CASSFGSGSETQYF
NA	TRBV5-1	TRBD2	TRBJ2-1	TGCGCCAGCAGCTTGGTGCCCAGCGGGAACAATGAGCAGTTCTTC	CASSLVPSGNNEQFF